This entry lists 19 T cell receptor beta chains sequenced from one sample in a study of beta chain features in type 1 diabetes. Study outcomes and limitations: Shortening that was moderate but significant affected the TCRB CDR3s of Type 1 diabetes patients in all four CD4+ subsets.

The antigens these receptors bind are not known. Expressed TCRB transcripts were sequenced, since all the RNA that had been isolated was reverse transcribed. Assay used: immunoSEQ multiplex PCR; TCRdb lists only in-frame clones, some missing. The sample has under 850,000 clones; over 10% are singletons. The sample taken for sequencing was naive CD4+ T cells from blood. These receptors all come from a man between 18 and 29 years old with type 1 diabetes.

The CDR3 sequence: CASPPQGLTNEQYF. CDR3 nucleotide sequence: TGTGCCAGCCCCCCACAGGGGTTAACGAACGAGCAGTACTTC. The chain recombines TRBV21-1 with TRBJ2-7; no check of the table's D call, TRBD1, against the DNA was made. TRBV21-1 is a pseudogene. The CDR3 length is 14 residues.

This clone was counted between two and nine times. The gene calls are TRBV9 and TRBJ1-4, with D possibly being TRBD1 (6 bases). Germline V gene data show CDR1 as SGDLS and CDR2 as YYNGEE. The CDR3 sequence is 15 residues long. Trimming left V 0 bases short and J 3 bases short, with 9 bases between. The CDR3 here is CASSVGRGSNEKLFF. The CDR3 DNA sequence: TGTGCCAGCAGCGTAGGAAGGGGGTCTAATGAAAAACTGTTTTTT.

This clone appeared a few times. V usage is TRBV11-1 and J usage is TRBJ2-7; TRBD2 might be the D (6 bases). V lost 3 bases and J lost 1, with 10 bases in between. Germline V gene data show CDR1 as SGHAT and CDR2 as FQDESV (reference sequence). CDR3 length: 14 amino acids. The DNA of the CDR3 is TGTGCCAGCAGCTTTTTCCGGGGGTCCTACGAGCAGTACTTC. Amino acids: CASSFFRGSYEQYF.

This chain uses TRBV4-1 with TRBJ2-7; 11 nucleotides align to TRBD1. This CDR3 has 16 amino acids. Losses at the gene ends were 4 bases for V and 1 base for J; bases not matched to a gene: 6. The germline V gene has CDR1 MGHRA and CDR2 YSYEKL. CDR3 nucleotide sequence: TGCGCCAGCAGCCCTGGACAGGGGGCCCCTTCCTACGAGCAGTACTTC. Residues: CASSPGQGAPSYEQYF.

There are a few counts of this clone. Other DNA sequences in this sample translate to the same CDR3. The rearrangement links TRBV7-9 to TRBJ1-1; TRBD1 might be the D (5 bases). Between the trimmed V and J ends, which lost 5 bases and 1 base, there was a span of 8 bases. Germline-derived CDR1 and CDR2 are SEHNR and FQNEAQ (reference sequence). This CDR3 has 13 amino acids. Written as DNA, the CDR3 is TGTGCCAGCAGCCCGGGGCAGAACACTGAAGCTTTCTTT. It encodes CASSPGQNTEAFF.

The V gene is TRBV4-1, the J gene TRBJ2-7; 10 bases fit TRBD1. CDR3 length: 18 amino acids. V shed 0 bases, J shed 1 base, and the junction held 9 bases outside the gene matches. Per germline, CDR1 MGHRA and CDR2 YSYEKL. The CDR3 reads CASSQDIRDRGRSYEQYF. The CDR3 DNA follows: TGCGCCAGCAGCCAAGATATTCGGGACAGGGGAAGGTCCTACGAGCAGTACTTC.

This clone was detected only a few times. The chain has TRBV28 and TRBJ2-5; TRBD2 agrees at 7 bases. Germline CDR1 MDHEN, CDR2 SYDVKM. V lost 3 bases and J lost 4; bases outside the gene matches: 5. The CDR3 spans 14 residues. The CDR3 bases are TGTGCCAGCAGTTTCGGGGGGTCTGGAGAGACCCAGTACTTC. It is translated as CASSFGGSGETQYF.

This clone has only a few counts. V gene TRBV6-6 combines with J gene TRBJ2-1; D gene uncertain. Germline CDR1 is MNHNY and CDR2 is SVGAGI (reference sequence). V gave up 6 bases and J gave up 7 bases, with 13 bases separating them. CDR3 length: 13 amino acids. CDR3 region: CASRRGQGNEQFF. Written as DNA, the CDR3 is TGTGCCAGCAGACGCGGCCAAGGGAATGAGCAGTTCTTC.

The V and J genes are TRBV10-3 and TRBJ2-2; 8 bases map to TRBD1. This CDR3 comprises 14 residues. Looked up from germline, CDR1 is ENHRY and CDR2 is SYGVKD. V shed 10 bases, J shed 2 bases, and the junction held 6 bases outside the gene matches. CDR3 nucleotides: TGTGCCACCACTGGACAGGGTAACACCGGGGAGCTGTTTTTT. Its protein is CATTGQGNTGELFF.

There are a few counts of this clone. The rearrangement links TRBV28 to TRBJ1-5; 7 bases map to TRBD1. Germline-derived CDR1 and CDR2 are MDHEN and SYDVKM. After removal of 6 bases from V and 0 bases from J, the junction contained 5 bases not matched to a gene. The CDR3 runs to 15 residues. The CDR3 DNA is TGTGCCAGCAGGAACAGGGGCTATAGCAATCAGCCCCAGCATTTT. This sequence encodes CASRNRGYSNQPQHF.

A remark on this clone: This specimen includes other DNA sequences encoding the same CDR3. The gene calls are TRBV7-2 and TRBJ1-1, with no clear D. Germline V gene lookup returns CDR1 SGHTA and CDR2 FQGNSA. Trimming left V 5 bases short and J 1 base short, with 8 bases between. CDR3 length equals 13 residues. The CDR3 reads CASSLWGNTEAFF. The CDR3, as DNA: TGTGCCAGCAGCCTATGGGGGAACACTGAAGCTTTCTTT.

This clone came up a few times. The chain recombines TRBV19 with TRBJ1-1; D call uncertain. Between the trimmed V and J ends, which lost 5 bases and 3 bases, there was a span of 10 bases. Germline V lookup: CDR1 LNHDA, CDR2 SQIVND (reference sequence). The CDR3 length is 13 residues. The CDR3 sequence: CASSLLSDTEAFF. The CDR3 DNA follows: TGTGCCAGTAGTTTGCTTTCGGACACTGAAGCTTTCTTT.

This sequence joins TRBV2 and TRBJ1-5; D gene unclear. Trimming removed 8 bases at V and 1 base at J, with 9 bases between. The V gene's germline CDR1 is SNHLY and CDR2 FYNNEI. This CDR3 is 13 amino acids long. CDR3 coding DNA: TGTGCCAGCTGTGCTAGGAGCAATCAGCCCCAGCATTTT. Its translation is CASCARSNQPQHF. The full variable domain, completed using reference TRBV2 and TRBJ1-5, is EPEVTQTPSHQVTQMGQEVILRCVPISNHLYFYWYRQILGQKVEFLVSFYNNEISEKSEIFDDQFSVERPDGSNFTLKIRSTKLEDSAMYFCASCARSNQPQHFGDGTRLSIL.

This clone was seen a handful of times. The chain is built from TRBV28 and TRBJ1-2; D not resolved. Germline V gives CDR1 MDHEN, CDR2 SYDVKM. This CDR3 contains 14 residues. Between the trimmed V and J ends, which lost 7 bases and 0 bases, there was a span of 12 bases. The CDR3 reads CASITALSNYGYTF. The CDR3 DNA reads TGTGCCAGCATCACGGCTCTATCTAACTATGGCTACACCTTC.

This clone occurred a few times. V and J are TRBV27 and TRBJ2-7; 8 positions agree with TRBD2. There are 16 residues in the CDR3. The germline CDR1 and CDR2 sequences are MNHEY and SMNVEV (reference sequence). The junction had 11 bases not matched to a gene; V was cut back by 6 bases and J by 1 base. For the CDR3, the DNA is TGTGCCAGCAGCTCTCCCGGGGGGGTTGGGTCCTACGAGCAGTACTTC. Residues: CASSSPGGVGSYEQYF.

This clone was observed a handful of times. This rearrangement joins TRBV5-4 to TRBJ2-6; perhaps TRBD1 as D (6 bases). The V and J ends lost 4 bases and 0 bases respectively, with 17 bases between them. The CDR3 contains 18 residues. Germline loops: CDR1 SGHNT, CDR2 YYREEE (reference sequence). The CDR3 DNA is TGTGCCAGCAGCCACCTAGGGGGATTCCCCTCTGGGGCCAACGTCCTGACTTTC. Translating it yields CASSHLGGFPSGANVLTF.

This clone has just a few counts. The chain joins TRBV7-8 to TRBJ1-2; a weak D match, TRBD1 (5 bases). Germline V CDR1 and CDR2: SGHVS, FQNEAQ. CDR3 length: 13 amino acids. The V gene lost 5 bases and the J gene lost 2 bases, with 9 bases spanning the gap. In DNA form, the CDR3 reads TGTGCCAGCAGCACGACAGCGAACTATGGCTACACCTTC. The encoded protein is CASSTTANYGYTF.

The rearrangement joins TRBV6-4 to TRBJ1-2; D not resolved. V dropped 6 bases and J dropped 4 bases, with 15 bases sitting between them. The CDR3 is 14 residues long. Germline V lookup: CDR1 MRHNA, CDR2 SNTAGT. In DNA, the CDR3 is TGTGCCAGCAGCGGCCCGAGATTGGGCTATGGCTACACCTTC. It yields the protein CASSGPRLGYGYTF.

A word on this clone: Other DNA sequences in the sample encode the same CDR3. This sequence joins TRBV6-6 and TRBJ2-7; TRBD2 might be the D (6 bases). V was shortened by 6 bases and J by 3 bases, with 9 bases between the two germline ends. From germline, CDR1 is MNHNY and CDR2 SVGAGI (reference sequence). This CDR3 spans 12 amino acids. The CDR3: CASSPGGYEQYF. In DNA form, the CDR3 reads TGTGCCAGCAGCCCCGGGGGCTACGAGCAGTACTTC.